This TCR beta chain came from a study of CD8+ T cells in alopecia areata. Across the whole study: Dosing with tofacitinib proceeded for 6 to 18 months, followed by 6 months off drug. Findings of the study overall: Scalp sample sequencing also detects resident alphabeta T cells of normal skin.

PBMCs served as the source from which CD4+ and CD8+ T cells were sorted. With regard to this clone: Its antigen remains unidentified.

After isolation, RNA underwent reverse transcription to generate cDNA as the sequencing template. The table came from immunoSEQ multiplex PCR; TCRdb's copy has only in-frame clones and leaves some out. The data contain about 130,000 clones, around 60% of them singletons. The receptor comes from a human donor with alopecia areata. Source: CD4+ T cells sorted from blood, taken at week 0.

CDR3 coding DNA: TGTGCTAGTGGGCCGGACAGGCTGAGCTCCTACAATGAGCAGTTCTTC. Translating gives CASGPDRLSSYNEQFF. The chain recombines TRBV12-5 with TRBJ2-1, with 7 bases lining up with TRBD1. Losses at the gene ends were 6 bases for V and 0 bases for J; bases not matched to a gene: 8. The CDR3 has 16 residues. In germline, CDR1 is LGHNT, CDR2 FRNRAP.